This entry lists 31 T cell receptor beta chains sequenced from one sample in a study of cytomegalovirus exposure and HLA in healthy donors (dated by TCRdb to 2016 to 2017). Receptor libraries were prepared by the immunoSEQ multiplex PCR assay. For the multiplex PCR, a mixture combining 60 forward primers for TCR Vbeta segments and 13 reverse primers for TCR Jbeta segments was used. TCRdb carries this immuneACCESS record with in-frame sequences only. Its versions omit some clonotypes, under half of them owing to an unresolved V gene in the studies checked, with the rest unexplained. A total of roughly 180,000 clones appear in this sample, around 85% of them only once. The ten largest account for 1% of the sample. The specimen was PBMCs. These TCRs come from a boy between 2 and 10 years old in good health and CMV-seronegative.

The chain has TRBV27 and TRBJ1-5; TRBD1 matches at 9 bases. The germline V gene has CDR1 MNHEY and CDR2 SMNVEV (reference sequence). The CDR3 spans 15 residues. The V segment lost 5 bases and the J segment 6 bases; nucleotides outside the gene matches: 8. This chain's CDR3 is CASSKMTGGIQPQHF. The CDR3 DNA reads TGTGCCAGCAGTAAAATGACAGGGGGGATTCAGCCCCAGCATTTT.

CDR3 in amino acids: CASSPRLLAGGRFYEQYF. CDR3 coding DNA: TGTGCCAGCAGCCCCCGTCTACTAGCGGGAGGGCGTTTCTACGAGCAGTACTTC. The V gene is TRBV11-2, the J gene TRBJ2-5, with TRBD2 matching over 13 bases. Gene TRBJ2-7 matches the end of the DNA better, so the J call may be wrong. In germline, CDR1 is SGHAT, CDR2 FQNNGV. The CDR3 is made up of 18 amino acids.

The rearrangement uses TRBV9 and TRBJ2-3; the match to TRBD2 covers 15 bases. This CDR3 has 16 amino acids. The trim removed 2 bases at V and 5 bases at J, leaving 3 bases unmatched. Germline V gives CDR1 SGDLS, CDR2 YYNGEE. In DNA, the CDR3 is TGTGCCAGCAGCGTTGGGACTAGCGGGGGGTTAGATACGCAGTATTTT. Residues: CASSVGTSGGLDTQYF.

V usage is TRBV5-1 and J usage is TRBJ2-5; possible D gene TRBD2, 5 bases. The CDR3 loop spans 13 amino acids. The germline V gene encodes CDR1 SGHRS and CDR2 YFSETQ. Trimming removed 4 bases at V and 6 bases at J, with 13 bases between. The CDR3 sequence: CASSPVLGKTQYF. As DNA, the CDR3 is TGCGCCAGCAGCCCGGTTCTCGGGAAGACCCAGTACTTC. The entire variable domain, with the rest obtained from reference TRBV5-1 and TRBJ2-5, is as follows: KAGVTQTPRYLIKTRGQQVTLSCSPISGHRSVSWYQQTPGQGLQFLFEYFSETQRNKGNFPGRFSGRQFSNSRSEMNVSTLELGDSALYLCASSPVLGKTQYFGPGTRLLVL.

The J gene is TRBJ2-3, the V gene TRBV11-2, with 11 bases matching TRBD2. This CDR3 comprises 15 residues. Germline V gives CDR1 SGHAT, CDR2 FQNNGV. Trimming cost V 5 bases and J 3 bases; bases outside gene matches: 4. This chain's CDR3 is CASSRLAGGTDTQYF. The DNA of the CDR3 is TGTGCCAGCAGCCGCCTAGCGGGGGGTACAGATACGCAGTATTTT. Drawing the rest from reference TRBV11-2 and TRBJ2-3, the complete variable domain is EAGVAQSPRYKIIEKRQSVAFWCNPISGHATLYWYQQILGQGPKLLIQFQNNGVVDDSQLPKDRFSAERLKGVDSTLKIQPAKLEDSAVYLCASSRLAGGTDTQYFGPGTRLTVL.

The chain links TRBV6-1 to TRBJ1-6; 8 bases map to TRBD1. V was pared by 1 base and J by 9 bases, with 5 bases of the junction left unmatched. The CDR3 extends over 15 amino acids. Germline V gives CDR1 MNHNS, CDR2 SASEGT. The CDR3 reads CASSEGQGRGSPLHF. In DNA form, the CDR3 reads TGTGCCAGCAGTGAAGGACAGGGGAGAGGTTCACCCCTCCACTTT.

The rearrangement links TRBV29-1 to TRBJ2-5, with 7 bases aligning to TRBD2. In germline, CDR1 is SQVTM, CDR2 ANQGSEA. V shed 7 bases, J shed 6 bases, and the junction held 8 bases outside the gene matches. This CDR3 contains 12 residues. The CDR3 loop reads CSAGGGIQTQYF. The CDR3 nucleotides are TGCAGCGCCGGCGGGGGTATACAGACCCAGTACTTC.

This clone was observed a few times. This sequence joins TRBV5-1 and TRBJ2-5; TRBD2 matches 7 bases. The CDR3 is made up of 14 amino acids. The ends lost 3 bases at V and 1 base at J; junction bases unmatched: 3. From germline, CDR1 is SGHRS and CDR2 YFSETQ. CDR3 coding DNA: TGCGCCAGCAGCTCTGGGGGGGTCCAAGAGACCCAGTACTTC. Its protein is CASSSGGVQETQYF.

This clone was seen a handful of times. This chain uses TRBV11-3 with TRBJ1-1; D remains unclear. Trimming stripped 1 base from V and 0 bases from J, with 12 bases between. The CDR3 is 16 residues long. CDR1 is SGHNT, CDR2 YENEEA, per germline. The CDR3: CASSLGWESMNTEAFF. CDR3 nucleotide sequence: TGTGCCAGCAGCTTAGGGTGGGAGTCAATGAACACTGAAGCTTTCTTT.

This chain uses TRBV5-1 with TRBJ1-3; a weak D match, TRBD1 (6 bases). The CDR3 totals 15 residues. Germline V gives CDR1 SGHRS, CDR2 YFSETQ. V lost 5 bases, J lost 0 bases, and 12 bases lay in between. This CDR3 is CASRPDRTSGNTIYF. The CDR3 region has the DNA TGCGCCAGCAGACCAGACAGGACCTCTGGAAACACCATATATTTT.

This clone was found a few times. The gene calls are TRBV7-6 and TRBJ2-5, with D possibly TRBD1 on 5 matching bases. The germline V gene encodes CDR1 SGHVS and CDR2 FNYEAQ. Trimming shortened V by 5 bases and J by 5 bases, and 12 bases separated the two germline ends. This CDR3 is built from 13 residues. DNA of the CDR3: TGTGCCAGCAGCCCGACAGCTAGGGAGACCCAGTACTTC. It codes for CASSPTARETQYF. The whole variable domain, filled in from reference TRBV7-6 and TRBJ2-5, reads GAGVSQSPRYKVTKRGQDVALRCDPISGHVSLYWYRQALGQGPEFLTYFNYEAQQDKSGLPNDRFSAERPEGSISTLTIQRTEQRDSAMYRCASSPTARETQYFGPGTRLLVL.

This chain links TRBV7-9 with TRBJ1-3; the D gene is possibly TRBD1 (5 bases). The CDR3 extends over 13 amino acids. V dropped 9 bases and J dropped 0 bases, with 9 bases sitting between them. The germline V gene has CDR1 SEHNR and CDR2 FQNEAQ (reference sequence). CDR3 region: CARGGSSGNTIYF. The CDR3 DNA is TGTGCCAGGGGGGGAAGCTCTGGAAACACCATATATTTT.

This chain joins TRBV6-6 and TRBJ1-2; 8 bases fit TRBD1. CDR3 length: 13 amino acids. Germline V gives CDR1 MNHNY, CDR2 SVGAGI (reference sequence). Trimming removed 4 bases from V and 7 bases from J; junction bases left unmatched: 5. The DNA of the CDR3 is TGTGCCAGCAGTTCCTACAGGGGGGGTGGCTACACCTTC. Translation gives CASSSYRGGGYTF.

The chain is built from TRBV28 and TRBJ2-4; possibly TRBD2 for D (5 bases). Germline CDR1 MDHEN, CDR2 SYDVKM. The CDR3 is 16 residues long. Trimming pared 5 bases from V and 0 bases from J, leaving 14 bases between. CDR3 in amino acids: CASSPTDFLAKNIQYF. Written as DNA, the CDR3 is TGTGCCAGCAGTCCCACGGACTTCCTAGCCAAAAACATTCAGTACTTC.

The rearrangement uses TRBV10-3 and TRBJ1-2; possibly TRBD1 for D (5 bases). V lost 6 bases to trimming and J lost 1 base, with 12 bases between them. Germline-derived CDR1 and CDR2 are ENHRY and SYGVKD. This CDR3 spans 14 amino acids. CDR3 nucleotide sequence: TGTGCCATCAGGGAACAGGTGATTAACTATGGCTACACCTTC. It codes for CAIREQVINYGYTF.

V gene TRBV6-6 combines with J gene TRBJ2-7, with a possible D match to TRBD1 (5 bases). Between the trimmed V and J ends, which lost 5 bases and 1 base, there was a span of 9 bases. The CDR3 is 13 residues long. Germline V gene lookup returns CDR1 MNHNY and CDR2 SVGAGI (reference sequence). CDR3 in DNA: TGTGCCAGCAGTCCCGACAGTTCCTACGAGCAGTACGTC. Its protein is CASSPDSSYEQYV.

The count of this clone is one. The rearrangement joins TRBV30 to TRBJ2-3, with 8 bases identical to TRBD1. V trimming: 2 bases; J trimming: 1 base; junction bases outside the gene matches: 11. The length of the CDR3 is 17 residues. Germline-derived CDR1 and CDR2 are GTSNPN and SVGIG (reference sequence). The CDR3 DNA sequence: TGTGCCTGGAGTCGTACGGGGTCAGGGGGCGGCACAGATACGCAGTATTTT. It yields the protein CAWSRTGSGGGTDTQYF.

The chain couples TRBV11-2 to TRBJ1-2; 7 bases map to TRBD1. The CDR3 totals 15 residues. The V segment lost 5 bases and the J segment 2 bases; nucleotides outside the gene matches: 8. Germline CDR1 and CDR2: SGHAT and FQNNGV. The CDR3 nucleotides are TGTGCCAGCAGCCCCCGGACAGGCGTAAACTATGGCTACACCTTC. It specifies CASSPRTGVNYGYTF.

The chain carries TRBV28 and TRBJ1-2; 8 bases are shared with TRBD1. The CDR3 consists of 14 residues. V dropped 3 bases and J dropped 5; count of bases not matched to a gene: 5. Germline CDR1 is MDHEN and CDR2 is SYDVKM. CDR3 sequence: CASSFGQGAYGYTF. The CDR3 region has the DNA TGTGCCAGCAGTTTCGGTCAGGGGGCGTATGGCTACACCTTC.

V is TRBV11-2 and J is TRBJ2-1; TRBD1 matches at 7 bases. The CDR3 has 18 amino acids. Germline CDR1 and CDR2: SGHAT and FQNNGV. V lost 3 bases and J lost 0; bases outside the gene matches: 11. The CDR3 DNA is TGTGCCAGCAGCTTCGGGACAGTGAAATCGAGCTCCTACAATGAGCAGTTCTTC. Its protein product is CASSFGTVKSSSYNEQFF. Full variable domain (remainder filled in from reference TRBV11-2 and TRBJ2-1): EAGVAQSPRYKIIEKRQSVAFWCNPISGHATLYWYQQILGQGPKLLIQFQNNGVVDDSQLPKDRFSAERLKGVDSTLKIQPAKLEDSAVYLCASSFGTVKSSSYNEQFFGPGTRLTVL.

The chain combines TRBV28 with TRBJ2-7; D possibly corresponds to TRBD1 (5 bases). This CDR3 is 12 amino acids long. CDR1 and CDR2 (germline): MDHEN, SYDVKM. The ends were cut back, 6 bases at V and 4 bases at J, with 10 bases in the middle. The CDR3 sequence: CASSHDSYEQYV. The CDR3 nucleotides are TGTGCCAGCAGCCACGACAGTTACGAGCAGTACGTC.

The genes are TRBV29-1 and TRBJ2-1, with 8 bases fitting TRBD2. Germline V gene lookup returns CDR1 SQVTM and CDR2 ANQGSEA. This CDR3 is 14 amino acids long. V trimming: 4 bases; J trimming: 5 bases; junction bases outside the gene matches: 7. CDR3 sequence (DNA): TGCAGCGTTGTTTTAGCGGGGACGGACAATGAGCAGTTCTTC. The encoded protein is CSVVLAGTDNEQFF.

CDR3 region: CASSGGLAGGLYNEQFF. DNA for the CDR3: TGTGCCAGCAGCGGGGGACTAGCGGGAGGGCTATACAATGAGCAGTTCTTC. The gene calls are TRBV21-1 and TRBJ2-1; the D segment call TRBD2 is taken from the table without a DNA check. TRBV21-1 is a pseudogene locus. This CDR3 has 17 amino acids.

This chain joins TRBV27 and TRBJ2-7; D possibly corresponds to TRBD1 (6 bases). V was pared by 6 bases and J by 0 bases, with 12 bases between. This CDR3 region has 14 residues. CDR1 is MNHEY, CDR2 SMNVEV, per germline (reference sequence). CDR3 sequence reads: CASSSTGYSYEQYF. In DNA, the CDR3 is TGTGCCAGCAGCTCAACAGGGTACTCCTACGAGCAGTACTTC.

The chain joins TRBV5-4 to TRBJ2-2, with D tentatively TRBD1 (6 bases). CDR1 is SGHNT and CDR2 is YYREEE in the germline V gene (reference sequence). The CDR3 extends over 14 amino acids. V lost 4 bases and J 1 base, leaving 8 bases between the germline ends. CDR3 residues: CASSATGNTGELFF. As DNA, the CDR3 is TGTGCCAGCAGCGCGACAGGGAACACCGGGGAGCTGTTTTTT.

This chain links TRBV4-2 with TRBJ1-5; 10 positions agree with TRBD1. The length of the CDR3 is 15 residues. J was trimmed by 5 bases and V by 4 bases; bases with no gene match: 5. In germline, CDR1 is LGHNA, CDR2 YNFKEQ. In nucleotides, the CDR3 is TGTGCCAGCAGCCGGGACAGGGGATCGGATCAGCCCCAGCATTTT. Translated, it gives CASSRDRGSDQPQHF.

Remarks on this clone: A read error may account for a junction end that differs from germline. In DNA, the CDR3 is TGTTCCAGCAGCCTGCACGGTCTCTCCTACGAGCAGTACTTC. Residues: CSSSLHGLSYEQYF. The chain combines TRBV7-9 with TRBJ2-7; D not resolved. The CDR3 covers 14 residues. CDR1 and CDR2 (germline): SEHNR, FQNEAQ (reference sequence).

The chain joins TRBV4-2 to TRBJ1-3, with a weak D call TRBD1 (5 bases). The CDR3 consists of 15 residues. Per germline, CDR1 LGHNA and CDR2 YNFKEQ. Trimming took 1 base from V and 3 from J, leaving 10 bases between them. CDR3 nucleotide sequence: TGTGCCAGCAGCCAAGCCGGGGGATATGGAAACACCATATATTTT. Amino acids: CASSQAGGYGNTIYF.

This chain connects TRBV7-6 to TRBJ2-1; D is possibly TRBD1 (6 bases). V was shortened by 2 bases and J by 0 bases, with 11 bases between the two germline ends. CDR3 length: 16 amino acids. From germline, CDR1 is SGHVS and CDR2 FNYEAQ. DNA of the CDR3: TGTGCCAGCAGCTTAAGTGGGGGCAGCTCCTACAATGAGCAGTTCTTC. Its translation: CASSLSGGSSYNEQFF.

The gene calls are TRBV28 and TRBJ1-1; D is uncertain. The CDR3 runs to 13 residues. V was pared by 7 bases and J by 4 bases, with 13 bases between. The germline CDR1 and CDR2 sequences are MDHEN and SYDVKM. The CDR3 loop reads CASNRLEGTEAFF. The CDR3 nucleotides are TGTGCCAGCAATCGGTTAGAGGGCACTGAAGCTTTCTTT.

The chain carries TRBV15 and TRBJ2-6; 8 bases align to TRBD1. V gave up 3 bases and J gave up 1 base; unmatched junction bases: 2. CDR3 length: 16 amino acids. CDR1 and CDR2 from the germline V gene are LNHNV and YYDKDF (reference sequence). CDR3 DNA: TGTGCCACCAGCAGGGACAGGGAATCTGGGGCCAACGTCCTGACTTTC. As protein: CATSRDRESGANVLTF.